This is a list of T cell receptor beta chains from one sample in a study of T-cell reconstitution after alpha-beta-depleted transplantation in children. TCRdb itself ran the PCR reads through MiXCR, one entry per CDR3 protein. Seen here are hundreds of thousands of distinct CDR3 sequences, 15% to 20% observed once, and the top ten hold roughly 40%. Specimen: PBMCs, mostly from graft donor cells, collected 360 days after TCRalphabeta/CD19-depleted stem cell transplant. Every receptor here comes from a male patient between 2 and 9 years old who had a stem cell transplant for acute lymphoblastic leukemia, so the T cells may come from the graft donor. Both conserved end residues are part of each CDR3. The D gene is left open where the match is weak. The size of a clone is reported for some rows only, either as once, few or many, or as a class for expanded clones.

CDR3: CSARSRRHTGELFF
DNA: TGCAGTGCTAGATCCAGGCGTCACACCGGGGAGCTGTTTTTT
length: 14
J: TRBJ2-2
size: NA
V: TRBV20-1
D: NA

CDR3: CASSPYFRTSGRAWNEQFF
DNA: TGTGCCAGCAGCCCATACTTCCGGACTAGCGGGAGGGCCTGGAATGAGCAGTTCTTC
length: 19
J: TRBJ2-1
size: few
V: TRBV11-2
D: TRBD2

CDR3: CASLVAGNTGELFF
DNA: TGTGCCAGCCTGGTGGCGGGGAACACCGGGGAGCTGTTTTTT
length: 14
J: TRBJ2-2
size: few
V: TRBV12-3/TRBV12-4
D: NA

CDR3: CASSPLARERSYEQYF
DNA: TGTGCCAGCTCACCTCTTGCGCGGGAACGGTCCTACGAGCAGTACTTC
length: 16
J: TRBJ2-7
size: NA
V: TRBV18
D: NA

CDR3: CASSPRLARNEQFF
DNA: TGTGCCAGCAGTCCGAGACTAGCGAGGAATGAGCAGTTCTTC
length: 14
J: TRBJ2-1
size: NA
V: TRBV12-3/TRBV12-4
D: TRBD2

CDR3: CASSYGTSGINYEQYF
DNA: TGTGCCAGCAGCTACGGTACTAGCGGGATTAACTACGAGCAGTACTTC
length: 16
J: TRBJ2-7
size: NA
V: TRBV6-2/TRBV6-3
D: TRBD2

CDR3: CATSRGGVGTGELFF
DNA: TGTGCCACCAGCAGAGGGGGGGTCGGCACCGGGGAGCTGTTTTTT
length: 15
J: TRBJ2-2
size: many
V: TRBV15
D: NA

CDR3: CASSRRLAGVSETQYF
DNA: TGTGCCAGCAGCCGGAGACTAGCGGGAGTTTCAGAGACCCAGTACTTC
length: 16
J: TRBJ2-5
size: few
V: TRBV5-4
D: TRBD2

CDR3: CSASPDRGRTDTQYF
DNA: TGCAGTGCTAGCCCTGACAGGGGTCGGACAGATACGCAGTATTTT
length: 15
J: TRBJ2-3
size: NA
V: TRBV20-1
D: TRBD1

CDR3: CASSYSQGNVFGDEKLFF
DNA: TGTGCCAGCAGTTACTCGCAGGGGAATGTGTTCGGGGATGAAAAACTGTTTTTT
length: 18
J: TRBJ1-4
size: few
V: TRBV6-5
D: NA

CDR3: CSALWRVAYEQYF
DNA: TGCAGTGCTCTATGGAGGGTAGCCTACGAGCAGTACTTC
length: 13
J: TRBJ2-7
size: NA
V: TRBV20-1
D: NA

CDR3: CASKRTGPGTEAFF
DNA: TGTGCCAGCAAACGGACAGGACCCGGGACTGAAGCTTTCTTT
length: 14
J: TRBJ1-1
size: few
V: TRBV27
D: TRBD1

CDR3: CASSYSLVSSYNSPLHF
DNA: TGTGCCAGCAGTTACTCGTTGGTTTCCTCCTATAATTCACCCCTCCACTTT
length: 17
J: TRBJ1-6
size: NA
V: TRBV6-5
D: NA

CDR3: CASSVEVGTSGKDTQYF
DNA: TGTGCCAGCAGCGTAGAGGTGGGGACTAGCGGGAAGGATACGCAGTATTTT
length: 17
J: TRBJ2-3
size: few
V: TRBV9
D: TRBD2

CDR3: CSARRDLATDTQYF
DNA: TGCAGTGCTAGAAGAGACCTTGCCACAGATACGCAGTATTTT
length: 14
J: TRBJ2-3
size: NA
V: TRBV20-1
D: NA

CDR3: CSADPGGQGYLGYEQYF
DNA: TGCAGTGCTGACCCCGGAGGCCAGGGTTACTTAGGCTACGAGCAGTACTTC
length: 17
J: TRBJ2-7
size: NA
V: TRBV20-1
D: NA

CDR3: CAISAGAAWPQHF
DNA: TGTGCCATCAGTGCCGGCGCGGCGTGGCCCCAGCATTTT
length: 13
J: TRBJ1-5
size: NA
V: TRBV10-3
D: NA

CDR3: CASSSSGLAGETQYF
DNA: TGTGCCAGCAGTTCCTCCGGACTAGCGGGAGAGACCCAGTACTTC
length: 15
J: TRBJ2-5
size: NA
V: TRBV6-2/TRBV6-3
D: TRBD2

CDR3: CASSLPPGDDGYTF
DNA: TGTGCCAGCAGCTTGCCCCCAGGGGACGATGGCTACACCTTC
length: 14
J: TRBJ1-2
size: few
V: TRBV5-6
D: NA

CDR3: CASSLRLYEQYF
DNA: TGTGCCAGCAGCTTGAGGCTTTACGAGCAGTACTTC
length: 12
J: TRBJ2-7
size: NA
V: TRBV5-6
D: NA